Listed below are T cell receptor beta chains from one sample, sequenced in a study of blood T cell repertoires in COVID-19. Measured with immunoSEQ multiplex PCR; TCRdb has only the in-frame clones, and not every one. The table has about 170,000 clones, around nine tenths seen once. Sequenced input: peripheral blood. Every receptor here comes from a woman at least 80 years old with COVID-19, enrolled during active disease. Each CDR3 is given with its conserved first and last residue. D genes are given only for firm matches. Clone size is given for some rows only: seen once, a few or many times, or a class if the clone is expanded.

d_gene | j_gene | abundance | len | v_gene | CDR3nt | CDR3aa
NA | TRBJ1-4 | NA | 13 | TRBV28 | TGTGCCAGCAGTTTAGCGGGAAGTGAAAAACTGTTTTTT | CASSLAGSEKLFF
TRBD1 | TRBJ2-3 | few | 14 | TRBV29-1 | TGCAGCGTTCGACAGGGGGCCACCTCAGATACGCAGTATTTT | CSVRQGATSDTQYF
NA | TRBJ1-1 | NA | 11 | TRBV2 | TGTGCCAGCAGTGAGGCCGAAGAAGCTTTCTTT | CASSEAEEAFF
NA | TRBJ2-3 | NA | 14 | TRBV9 | TGTGCCAGCAGCGTATTAGGTCAGGCAGATACGCAGTATTTT | CASSVLGQADTQYF
TRBD1 | TRBJ2-7 | NA | 13 | TRBV25-1 | TGTGCCAGCAGTGGCCGGGACAGGGGTTTTCAGTACTTC | CASSGRDRGFQYF
NA | TRBJ1-2 | NA | 13 | TRBV19 | TGTGCCAGTAAGTGGCAGGGGCTCTCTGGCTACACCTTC | CASKWQGLSGYTF
NA | TRBJ2-1 | NA | 13 | TRBV6-5 | TGTGCCAGCAGTTTGGGACTTGAGTATGAGCAGTTCTTC | CASSLGLEYEQFF
NA | TRBJ2-1 | NA | 21 | TRBV6-1 | TGTGCCAGCAGTGAAAGGTATCTGGTGGGACACAATCGTCGCTCCTACAATGAGCAGTTCTTC | CASSERYLVGHNRRSYNEQFF
NA | TRBJ1-6 | NA | 13 | TRBV5-4 | TGTGCCAGCAGCTTACCAGGGTTGTCACCCCTCCACTTT | CASSLPGLSPLHF
TRBD1 | TRBJ1-2 | NA | 13 | TRBV28 | TGTGCCAGCAGTCCGACAGGGCTGGAAGGCTACACCTTC | CASSPTGLEGYTF
NA | TRBJ2-5 | NA | 15 | TRBV7-2 | TGTGCCAGCAGCTTAGGGGCTACAATACAAGAGACCCAGTACTTC | CASSLGATIQETQYF
NA | TRBJ1-2 | NA | 15 | TRBV14 | TGTGCCAGCAGCCAAGTCACAGGTTCTAACTATGGCTACACCTTC | CASSQVTGSNYGYTF
NA | TRBJ1-1 | once | 16 | TRBV6-1 | TGTGCCAGCACTGATTGGGGGGGCTGGGCGAACACTGAAGCTTTCTTT | CASTDWGGWANTEAFF
NA | TRBJ2-3 | NA | 14 | TRBV6-5 | TGTGCCAGCGCCCGACTAGGCTCCACAGATACGCAGTATTTT | CASARLGSTDTQYF
NA | TRBJ1-5 | NA | 12 | TRBV27 | TGTGCCAGCAGTAAAATCGGTCAGCCCCAGCATTTT | CASSKIGQPQHF
NA | TRBJ1-5 | NA | 14 | TRBV19 | TGTGCCAGTAGCCCCAACAGGGACAATCAGCCCCAGCATTTT | CASSPNRDNQPQHF
TRBD1 | TRBJ1-4 | NA | 12 | TRBV4-2 | TGTGCCAGCTCGGGGACAGTTGAAAAACTGTTTTTT | CASSGTVEKLFF
NA | TRBJ2-5 | once | 14 | TRBV18 | TGTGCCAGCTCACCAACACAGGGCACCGAGACCCAGTACTTC | CASSPTQGTETQYF
NA | TRBJ2-1 | NA | 20 | TRBV10-3 | TGTGCCATCAGTGCAGGGGCCGCGGTGGGGCGGGTAACCTCCTACAATGAGCAGTTCTTC | CAISAGAAVGRVTSYNEQFF
NA | TRBJ2-7 | NA | 15 | TRBV2 | TGTGCCAGCAGAGCCGACTGGCCGAGCTCCTACGAGCAGTACTTC | CASRADWPSSYEQYF
TRBD1 | TRBJ1-1 | NA | 12 | TRBV7-8 | TGTGCCAGCAGCCCGACAGGGCGAGAAGCTTTCTTT | CASSPTGREAFF
TRBD2 | TRBJ2-1 | NA | 18 | TRBV2 | TGTGCCAGCAGTGTGGCACTAGCGGGATTTCCCCACGCGGGTGAGCAGTTCTTC | CASSVALAGFPHAGEQFF
NA | TRBJ1-5 | NA | 14 | TRBV19 | TGTGCCATTTTGGGGAGGATTAGCAATCAGCCCCAGCATTTT | CAILGRISNQPQHF
NA | TRBJ1-2 | NA | 10 | TRBV20-1 | TGCAGTGCTCCGACAGGCTGGGGGACCTTC | CSAPTGWGTF
NA | TRBJ2-1 | NA | 15 | TRBV19 | TGTGCCAGTAGTACCCAGACGGGGAACTCCAATGAGCAGTTCTTC | CASSTQTGNSNEQFF
NA | TRBJ1-1 | NA | 16 | TRBV19 | TGTGCCAGTAGTATCAACGCCAACAGGGCGAATGCTGAAGCTTTCTTT | CASSINANRANAEAFF
NA | TRBJ1-2 | NA | 11 | TRBV28 | TGTGCCAGCAGTTCCGACTGGGGCTACACCTTC | CASSSDWGYTF
NA | TRBJ2-5 | few | 13 | TRBV12-3/TRBV12-4 | TGTGCCAGCAGTTTAGCGTTGCGGGAGACCCAGTACTTC | CASSLALRETQYF
TRBD2 | TRBJ2-3 | NA | 17 | TRBV5-5 | TGTGCCAGCAGCTTGCAGGGTAGCGGGAGTCTGACAGATACGCAGTATTTT | CASSLQGSGSLTDTQYF
TRBD1 | TRBJ1-3 | few | 15 | TRBV19 | TGTGCCAGTAGTGAAGGGGGCACGCTGGGAAACACCATATATTTT | CASSEGGTLGNTIYF
TRBD2 | TRBJ2-7 | NA | 15 | TRBV15 | TGTGCCACCAGCTCGCTAGCGGGAGGCAGCTACGAGCAGTACTTC | CATSSLAGGSYEQYF
NA | TRBJ2-7 | few | 16 | TRBV6-2/TRBV6-3 | TGTGCCAGCAGTCCGCGAAGAGCGGCTACAAACGGGGAGCAGTACTTC | CASSPRRAATNGEQYF
NA | TRBJ2-1 | once | 16 | TRBV11-3 | TGTGCCAGCAGCAAATCGACCGGGACTCTGAACAATGAGCAGTTCTTC | CASSKSTGTLNNEQFF
TRBD1 | TRBJ1-5 | NA | 15 | TRBV6-1 | TGTGCCAGCAGTGAAGACAGGGGACGCAATCAGCCCCAGCATTTT | CASSEDRGRNQPQHF
TRBD1 | TRBJ1-6 | NA | 16 | TRBV7-2 | TGTGCCAGCAGCTCCCGCCGACAGGGGTGGAATTCACCCCTCCACTTT | CASSSRRQGWNSPLHF
NA | TRBJ1-1 | NA | 13 | TRBV18 | TGTGCCAGCTCACCACCGGTGGCAGTAGAAGCTTTCTTT | CASSPPVAVEAFF